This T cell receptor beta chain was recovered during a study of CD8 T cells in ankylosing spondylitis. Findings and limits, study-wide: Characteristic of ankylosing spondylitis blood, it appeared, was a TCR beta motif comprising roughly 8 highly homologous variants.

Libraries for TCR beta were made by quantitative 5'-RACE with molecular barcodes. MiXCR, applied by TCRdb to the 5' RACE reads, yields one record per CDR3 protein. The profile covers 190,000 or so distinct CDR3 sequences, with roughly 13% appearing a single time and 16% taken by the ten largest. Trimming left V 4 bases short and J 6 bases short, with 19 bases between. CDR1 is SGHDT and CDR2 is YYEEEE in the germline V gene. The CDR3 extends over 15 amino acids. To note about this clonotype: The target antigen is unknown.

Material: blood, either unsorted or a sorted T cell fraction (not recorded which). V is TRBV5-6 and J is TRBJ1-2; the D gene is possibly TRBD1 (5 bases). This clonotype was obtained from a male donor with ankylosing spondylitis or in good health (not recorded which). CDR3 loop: CASSRGGDGRHGYTF. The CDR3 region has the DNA TGTGCCAGCAGCCGCGGAGGGGACGGCCGCCATGGCTACACCTTC.